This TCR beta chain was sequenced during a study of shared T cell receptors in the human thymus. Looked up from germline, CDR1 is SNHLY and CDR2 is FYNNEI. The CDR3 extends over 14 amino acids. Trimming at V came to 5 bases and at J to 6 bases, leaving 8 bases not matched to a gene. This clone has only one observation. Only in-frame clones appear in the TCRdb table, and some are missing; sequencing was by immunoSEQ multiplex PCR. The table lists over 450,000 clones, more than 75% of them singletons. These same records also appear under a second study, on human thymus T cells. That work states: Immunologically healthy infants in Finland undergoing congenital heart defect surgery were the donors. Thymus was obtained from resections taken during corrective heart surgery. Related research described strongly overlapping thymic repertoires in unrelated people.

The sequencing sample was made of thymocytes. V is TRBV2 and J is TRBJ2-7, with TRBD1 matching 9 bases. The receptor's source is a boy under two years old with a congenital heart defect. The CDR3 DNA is TGTGCCAGCAGTATCCGGACAGGGGAATCCGAGCAGTACTTC. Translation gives CASSIRTGESEQYF. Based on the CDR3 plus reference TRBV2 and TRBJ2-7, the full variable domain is EPEVTQTPSHQVTQMGQEVILRCVPISNHLYFYWYRQILGQKVEFLVSFYNNEISEKSEIFDDQFSVERPDGSNFTLKIRSTKLEDSAMYFCASSIRTGESEQYFGPGTRLTVT.